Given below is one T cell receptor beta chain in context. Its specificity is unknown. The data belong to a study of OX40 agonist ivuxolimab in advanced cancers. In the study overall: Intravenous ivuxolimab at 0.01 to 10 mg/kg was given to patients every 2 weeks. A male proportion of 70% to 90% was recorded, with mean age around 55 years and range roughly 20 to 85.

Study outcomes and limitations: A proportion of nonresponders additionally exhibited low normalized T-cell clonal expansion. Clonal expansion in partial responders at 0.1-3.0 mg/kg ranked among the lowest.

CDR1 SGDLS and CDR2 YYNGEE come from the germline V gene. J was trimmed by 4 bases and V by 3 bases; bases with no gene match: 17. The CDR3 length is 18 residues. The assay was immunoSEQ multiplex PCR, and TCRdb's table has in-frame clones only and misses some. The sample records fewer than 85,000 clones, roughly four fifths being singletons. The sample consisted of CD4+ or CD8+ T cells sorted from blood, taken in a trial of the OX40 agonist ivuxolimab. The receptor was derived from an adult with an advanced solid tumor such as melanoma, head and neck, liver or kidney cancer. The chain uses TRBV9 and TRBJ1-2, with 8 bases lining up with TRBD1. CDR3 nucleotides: TGTGCCAGCAGCGCCCCCGGACCCGGACAGGGCGGCGGCTATGGCTACACCTTC. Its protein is CASSAPGPGQGGGYGYTF.